This TCR beta chain was captured in a study of CD8 T cells in Susac syndrome. Stable or active relapsing-remitting multiple sclerosis, untreated and meeting revised McDonald criteria, defined the controls. Negative isolation yielded the CD8+ and CD4+ T cells, while FACS enriched the TEMRA cells. About 0.45 to 1 ug RNA was reverse transcribed with random hexamers. TCR beta CDR3 was amplified by immunoSEQ covering 54 Vbeta and 13 Jbeta. MiXCR was run by TCRdb on the immunoSEQ multiplex PCR reads, yielding one entry per CDR3 protein. The table includes approximately 180,000 distinct CDR3 sequences, approximately 94% detected once. This clonotype has a single count. V lost 3 bases and J 2 bases, leaving 8 bases between the germline ends. From germline, CDR1 is LNHDA and CDR2 SQIVND (reference sequence). This CDR3 region has 13 residues.

The sequenced material came from CD4+ T cells from PBMCs. The chain couples TRBV19 to TRBJ2-7; no firm D call. The source is a human donor with multiple sclerosis. CDR3 protein: CASSISRTYEQYF. The CDR3 DNA is TGTGCCAGTAGTATCAGCAGGACCTACGAGCAGTACTTC.